Shown below are 12 T cell receptor beta chains from a single sample sequenced in a study of tumor-infiltrating lymphocytes in primary liver carcinoma (dated by TCRdb to the late 2010s). Blood RNA was extracted from unsorted whole blood using TRIzol reagent, and germline DNA was obtained with the DNeasy Blood & Tissue kit. The data were produced on an Illumina HiSeq 2500. Starting from 450 to 500 ng total RNA, TCRbeta-specific cDNA was produced by reverse transcription with a constant-region primer and ProtoScript II reverse transcriptase. Construction of the TCRbeta libraries relied on three nested rounds of multiplex PCR, following a slightly modified ARM-PCR procedure. Multiplex TRBV1-TRBV30 forward primers and a Cbeta reverse primer were used in the first two PCR rounds, each of which was run for around 10 cycles. The raw public reads went through TCRdb reprocessing: fastp at Q25, MiXCR clone calling, in-frame beta chains kept. Merged by CDR3 protein, the rows form single entries marked with the most common genes and DNA. This sample comprises fewer than 250,000 distinct CDR3 sequences, less than 70% of them detected only once. Clones ranked in the top ten supply approximately 7% of the sample.

Sequenced material: peripheral blood. All receptors come from a woman in her sixties or seventies with primary liver carcinoma and hepatitis B virus infection.

In this sample, this clonotype turned up once. The gene calls are TRBV7-3 and TRBJ2-1, with 7 bases that match TRBD1. Looked up from germline, CDR1 is SGHTA and CDR2 is FQGTGA. The ends lost 5 bases at V and 4 bases at J; junction bases unmatched: 8. The CDR3 is made up of 15 amino acids. The CDR3 sequence: CASSPYEQGYNEQFF. CDR3 bases: TGTGCCAGCAGCCCCTATGAACAGGGGTACAATGAGCAGTTCTTC. The full variable domain, completed using reference TRBV7-3 and TRBJ2-1, is GAGVSQTPSNKVTEKGKYVELRCDPISGHTALYWYRQSLGQGPEFLIYFQGTGAADDSGLPNDRFFAVRPEGSVSTLKIQRTERGDSAVYLCASSPYEQGYNEQFFGPGTRLTVL.

In the case of this clonotype: This CDR3 fails to terminate in the conserved phenylalanine or tryptophan, so it likely reflects a read error. This chain joins TRBV28 and TRBJ2-5; D is ambiguous. Germline V gene sequence: CDR1 MDHEN, CDR2 SYDVKM. The CDR3 consists of 11 residues. Trimming pared 6 bases from V and 5 bases from J, leaving 7 bases between. CDR3 coding DNA: TGTGCCAGCAGCCAGGCTGAGACCCAGTACCTC. Amino acids: CASSQAETQYL.

Concerning this clonotype: The CDR3 end shows no conserved phenylalanine or tryptophan, and so a read error is likely. The V gene is TRBV11-2, the J gene TRBJ1-5; weak D call: TRBD1 (6 bases). The CDR3 has 16 residues. Germline V gene data show CDR1 as SGHAT and CDR2 as FQNNGV. V lost 1 base and J 5 bases, leaving 15 bases between the germline ends. CDR3 sequence (DNA): TGTGCCAGCAGCTTAGGGGGGGGGGCGTCACATCAGCCCCAGCATTCT. It is translated as CASSLGGGASHQPQHS.

This chain links TRBV11-2 with TRBJ1-6, with unresolved D. This CDR3 is 13 amino acids long. The V gene's germline CDR1 is SGHAT and CDR2 FQNNGV. V gave up 8 bases and J gave up 9 bases, with 14 bases separating them. As DNA, the CDR3 is TGTGCCAGCGGCCTACAAGGATGTTCACCCCTCCACTTT. This translates into CASGLQGCSPLHF.

On this clonotype: One junction end disagrees with the germline gene, perhaps due to a read error. The CDR3 loop is CASSPDRHVLAFF. DNA of the CDR3: TGCGCCAGTAGCCCAGACAGGCATGTACTAGCTTTCTTT. The V call is TRBV4-1, the J call TRBJ1-1, with D perhaps TRBD1 (6 bases). The CDR3 extends over 13 amino acids. Germline CDR1 reads MGHRA; CDR2 reads YSYEKL.

The chain joins TRBV6-5 to TRBJ2-7, with TRBD1 matching over 7 bases. The CDR3 consists of 14 residues. Per germline, CDR1 MNHEY and CDR2 SVGAGI. Here the CDR3 DNA reads TGTGGCATCAGTCACCGGGACAGAGGCCTCGAGCAGTACTTC. Residues: CGISHRDRGLEQYF.

A word on this clonotype: Lacking the conserved final phenylalanine or tryptophan, this CDR3 likely reflects a read error. The J gene is TRBJ2-5, the V gene TRBV11-2; 10 bases agree with TRBD2. V dropped 6 bases and J dropped 4; count of bases not matched to a gene: 8. This CDR3 has 15 amino acids. Per germline, CDR1 SGHAT and CDR2 FQNNGV. CDR3 nucleotides: TGTGCCAGCAGTGCCAGACTAGCGGGTGGAGAGACCCAGTACATC. Residues: CASSARLAGGETQYI.

This chain uses TRBV5-1 with TRBJ1-3, with D perhaps matching TRBD1 (6 bases). Germline V gene lookup returns CDR1 SGHRS and CDR2 YFSETQ. CDR3 size: 14 residues. V was trimmed by 5 bases and J by 5 bases, leaving 14 bases between them. The CDR3: CASRTRGLRNTIYF. The CDR3 nucleotides read TGCGCCAGCAGAACCAGGGGCTTAAGAAACACCATATATTTT.

In regard to this clonotype: One end of the junction varies from germline; a read error may be responsible. V usage is TRBV11-3 and J usage is TRBJ1-5; D not resolved. Germline lookup yields CDR1 SGHNT and CDR2 YENEEA. The CDR3 consists of 14 residues. The CDR3 bases are TGTGCCAGCGGCTTAGAAGTGAGCAATCAGCCCCAGCATTTT. Its protein is CASGLEVSNQPQHF.

Note on this clonotype: An end of the junction differs from the germline gene, which may be a read error. The chain's CDR3 is CASSLSLAGHEEYF. DNA of the CDR3: TGTGCCAGCAGCTTGAGTCTAGCGGGCCACGAGGAGTACTTC. The chain uses TRBV5-4 and TRBJ2-7; 8 positions match TRBD2. There are 14 residues in the CDR3. Germline V lookup: CDR1 SGHNT, CDR2 YYREEE (reference sequence).

A word on this clonotype: Being one base from a much bigger clone, this may be a read error. V usage is TRBV12-3 or TRBV12-4 and J usage is TRBJ2-1; D is uncertain. The germline V and J ends were trimmed by 6 bases and 8 bases, with 14 bases remaining between them. CDR3 size: 13 residues. The CDR3 is CASRRLGFDEQFF. CDR3 nucleotides: TGTGCCAGCAGACGGTTGGGATTTGATGAGCAGTTCTTC.

This clonotype was observed many times. The genes are TRBV11-2 and TRBJ2-1; D ambiguous. Germline V lookup: CDR1 SGHAT, CDR2 FQNNGV. This CDR3 contains 14 residues. V was shortened by 3 bases and J by 8 bases, with 14 bases between the two germline ends. This CDR3 is CASSFAGESYEQFF. CDR3 nucleotide sequence: TGTGCCAGCAGCTTCGCAGGAGAGTCCTATGAGCAGTTCTTC.